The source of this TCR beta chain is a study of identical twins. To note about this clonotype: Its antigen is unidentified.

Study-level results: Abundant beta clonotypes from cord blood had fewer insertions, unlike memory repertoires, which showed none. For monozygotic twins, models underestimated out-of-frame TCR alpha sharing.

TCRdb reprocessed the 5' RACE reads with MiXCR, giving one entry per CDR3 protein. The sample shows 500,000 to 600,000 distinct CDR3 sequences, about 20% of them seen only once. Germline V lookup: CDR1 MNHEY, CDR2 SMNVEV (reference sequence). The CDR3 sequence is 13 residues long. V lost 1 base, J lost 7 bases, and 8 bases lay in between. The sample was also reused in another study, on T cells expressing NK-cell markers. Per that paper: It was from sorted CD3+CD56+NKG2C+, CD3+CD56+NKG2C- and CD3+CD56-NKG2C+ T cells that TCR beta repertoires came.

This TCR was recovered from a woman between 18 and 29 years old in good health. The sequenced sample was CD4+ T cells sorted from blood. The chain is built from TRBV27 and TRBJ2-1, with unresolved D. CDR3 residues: CASSLYTLNEQFF. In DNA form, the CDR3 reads TGTGCCAGCAGTTTATATACATTGAATGAGCAGTTCTTC.